This passage covers 4 T cell receptor beta chains from one sample sequenced in a study of CD8 T cells in Susac syndrome. Random hexamers were used to reverse transcribe roughly 0.5 to 1 ug of RNA. Using its own MiXCR run on the immunoSEQ multiplex PCR reads, TCRdb lists one record per CDR3 protein. Altogether some 130,000 distinct CDR3 sequences are present, 75% to 90% being singletons, with the ten largest covering roughly 0.5%. Sequences were obtained from CD8+ T cells from PBMCs. Every receptor here comes from a human donor with multiple sclerosis.

The rearrangement links TRBV9 to TRBJ2-6, with D maybe TRBD2 (5 bases). There are 18 residues in the CDR3. CDR1 is SGDLS and CDR2 is YYNGEE in the germline V gene. V lost 0 bases to trimming and J lost 0 bases, with 13 bases between them. CDR3 nucleotide sequence: TGTGCCAGCAGCGTAGACCCGGGGATACGCTCTGGGGCCAACGTCCTGACTTTC. It specifies CASSVDPGIRSGANVLTF. Looking up the rest from reference TRBV9 and TRBJ2-6 gives the full variable domain: DSGVTQTPKHLITATGQRVTLRCSPRSGDLSVYWYQQSLDQGLQFLIQYYNGEERAKGNILERFSAQQFPDLHSELNLSSLELGDSALYFCASSVDPGIRSGANVLTFGAGSRLTVL.

This rearrangement joins TRBV19 to TRBJ1-1, with D uncertain. V was cut by 4 bases and J by 0 bases, with 6 bases left in between. Per the germline V gene, CDR1 is LNHDA and CDR2 is SQIVND (reference sequence). This CDR3 region has 13 residues. Here the CDR3 reads CASSTHVNTEAFF. The DNA of the CDR3 is TGTGCCAGTAGTACACACGTGAACACTGAAGCTTTCTTT.

This clonotype was counted once. The chain couples TRBV2 to TRBJ1-2; D remains ambiguous. Per germline, CDR1 SNHLY and CDR2 FYNNEI. There are 13 residues in the CDR3. Trimming removed 3 bases from V and 4 bases from J, with 9 bases in between. This CDR3 reads CASSDILTYGYTF. The DNA for the CDR3 is TGTGCCAGCAGTGACATTCTTACCTATGGCTACACCTTC. Full variable domain (remainder filled in from reference TRBV2 and TRBJ1-2): EPEVTQTPSHQVTQMGQEVILRCVPISNHLYFYWYRQILGQKVEFLVSFYNNEISEKSEIFDDQFSVERPDGSNFTLKIRSTKLEDSAMYFCASSDILTYGYTFGSGTRLTVV.

The rearrangement uses TRBV7-2 and TRBJ1-1, with 8 bases aligning to TRBD1. This CDR3 spans 15 amino acids. With V trimmed by 4 bases and J by 1 base, 5 bases remained unmatched. Germline V CDR1 and CDR2: SGHTA, FQGNSA. The CDR3 loop reads CASSWDRRENTEAFF. CDR3 nucleotide sequence: TGTGCCAGCAGCTGGGACAGGAGAGAGAACACTGAAGCTTTCTTT. Together with reference TRBV7-2 and TRBJ1-1, the CDR3 gives the full variable domain: GAGVSQSPSNKVTEKGKDVELRCDPISGHTALYWYRQSLGQGLEFLIYFQGNSAPDKSGLPSDRFSAERTGGSVSTLTIQRTQQEDSAVYLCASSWDRRENTEAFFGQGTRLTVV.